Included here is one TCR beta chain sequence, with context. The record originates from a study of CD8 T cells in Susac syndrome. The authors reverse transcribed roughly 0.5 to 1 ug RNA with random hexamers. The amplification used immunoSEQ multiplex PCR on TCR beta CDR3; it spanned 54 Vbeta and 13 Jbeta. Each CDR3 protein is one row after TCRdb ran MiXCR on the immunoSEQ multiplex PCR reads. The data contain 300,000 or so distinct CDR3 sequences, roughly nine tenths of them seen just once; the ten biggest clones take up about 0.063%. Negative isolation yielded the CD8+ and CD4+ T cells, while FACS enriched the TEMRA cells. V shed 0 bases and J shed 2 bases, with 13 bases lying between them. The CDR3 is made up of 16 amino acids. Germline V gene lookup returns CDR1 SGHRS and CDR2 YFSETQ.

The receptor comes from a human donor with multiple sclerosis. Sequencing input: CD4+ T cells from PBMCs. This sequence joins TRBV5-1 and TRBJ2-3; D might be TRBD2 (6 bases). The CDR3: CASSLVAGGVTDTQYF. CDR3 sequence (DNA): TGCGCCAGCAGCTTGGTAGCCGGGGGAGTCACAGATACGCAGTATTTT.